This section outlines one T cell receptor beta chain sequence together with its context. The antigen is not known. The germline CDR1 and CDR2 sequences are LNHDA and SQIVND (reference sequence). The ends were cut back, 4 bases at V and 1 base at J, with 13 bases in the middle. The CDR3 consists of 15 residues. These data come from a study of cytomegalovirus exposure and HLA in healthy donors. Across the whole study: HLA-typed donors were the source of about 85 million unique TCRs, which an early data release held. Study-wide findings and caveats: Associated with HLA alleles at 0.05 false discovery rate in a later analysis were about 17,000 TCR beta sequences. CMV serostatus was the only recorded immune exposure for donors. Reported results showed that the classifier diagnosed cytomegalovirus status with high specificity and sensitivity.

Both 60 Vbeta primers and 13 Jbeta primers went into the PCR. This table comes from immunoSEQ multiplex PCR, and its TCRdb copy is limited to in-frame clones, with some not included. In the table there are more than 110,000 clones, about 82% of which are singletons. The sequenced sample was PBMCs. The chain combines TRBV19 with TRBJ1-1; TRBD1 might be the D (6 bases). The TCR comes from a man in his thirties or forties in good health and CMV-seronegative. CDR3 coding DNA: TGTGCCAGTAGTACAACAGGGCAGGGGAACACTGAAGCTTTCTTT. Encoded protein: CASSTTGQGNTEAFF.